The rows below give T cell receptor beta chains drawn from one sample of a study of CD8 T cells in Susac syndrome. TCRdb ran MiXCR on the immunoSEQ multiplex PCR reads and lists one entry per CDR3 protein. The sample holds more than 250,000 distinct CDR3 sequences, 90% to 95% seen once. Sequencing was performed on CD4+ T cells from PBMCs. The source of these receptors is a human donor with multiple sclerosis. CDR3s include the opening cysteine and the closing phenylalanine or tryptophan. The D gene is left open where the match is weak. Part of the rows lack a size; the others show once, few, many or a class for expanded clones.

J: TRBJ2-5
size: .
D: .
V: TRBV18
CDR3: CASSRVSGETQYF
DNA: TGTGCCAGCTCTCGGGTTTCGGGAGAGACCCAGTACTTC

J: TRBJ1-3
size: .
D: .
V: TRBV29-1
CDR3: CSVKPQGSGNTIYF
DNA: TGCAGCGTTAAACCCCAGGGGAGTGGAAACACCATATATTTT

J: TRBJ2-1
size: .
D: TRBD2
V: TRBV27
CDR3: CASSPQWRGTYNEQFF
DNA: TGTGCCAGCAGTCCCCAGTGGCGGGGGACCTACAATGAGCAGTTCTTC

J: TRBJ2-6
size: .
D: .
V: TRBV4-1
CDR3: CASSRPGLSSGANVLTF
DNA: TGCGCCAGCAGCCGGCCGGGACTTTCCTCTGGGGCCAACGTCCTGACTTTC

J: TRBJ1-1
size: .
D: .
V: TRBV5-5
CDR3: CASSFHWNTEAFF
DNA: TGTGCCAGCAGCTTCCACTGGAACACTGAAGCTTTCTTT

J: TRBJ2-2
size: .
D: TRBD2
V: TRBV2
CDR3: CASSLNSGANTGELFF
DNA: TGTGCCAGCAGTCTAAATAGCGGGGCGAACACCGGGGAGCTGTTTTTT

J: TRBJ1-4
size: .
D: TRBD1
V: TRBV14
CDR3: CASSPQGALGKLFF
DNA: TGTGCCAGCAGCCCACAGGGGGCATTAGGAAAACTGTTTTTT

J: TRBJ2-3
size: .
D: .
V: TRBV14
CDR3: CASSQDWGATDTQYF
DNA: TGTGCCAGCAGCCAAGATTGGGGGGCCACAGATACGCAGTATTTT

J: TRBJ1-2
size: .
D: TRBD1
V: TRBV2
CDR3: CASSQGARGYTF
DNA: TGTGCCAGCAGCCAGGGGGCGCGGGGCTACACCTTC

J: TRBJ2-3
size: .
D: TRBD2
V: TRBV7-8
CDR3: CASSLVLAGEVDTQYF
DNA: TGTGCCAGCAGCTTAGTATTAGCGGGAGAGGTAGATACGCAGTATTTT

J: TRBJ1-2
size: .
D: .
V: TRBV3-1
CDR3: CASSQDEAGGYTF
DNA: TGTGCCAGCAGCCAAGATGAGGCCGGTGGCTACACCTTC

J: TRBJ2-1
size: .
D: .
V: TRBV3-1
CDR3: CASSQVPPGYNEQFF
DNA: TGTGCCAGCAGCCAAGTCCCCCCCGGCTACAATGAGCAGTTCTTC

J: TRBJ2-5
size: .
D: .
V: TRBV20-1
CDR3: CSASGTSYQETQYF
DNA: TGCAGTGCTTCCGGGACCTCGTACCAAGAGACCCAGTACTTC

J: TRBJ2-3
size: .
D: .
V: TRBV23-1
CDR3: CASCRGGTDTQYF
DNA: TGCGCCAGCTGTCGGGGAGGCACAGATACGCAGTATTTT

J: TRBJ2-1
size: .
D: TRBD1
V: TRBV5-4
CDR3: CASSRGQGTTPPLF
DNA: TGTGCCAGCAGCAGAGGACAGGGGACGACCCCCCCGCTCTTC

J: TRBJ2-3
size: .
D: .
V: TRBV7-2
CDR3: CASSPDGGSTDTQYF
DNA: TGTGCCAGCAGCCCCGATGGGGGATCCACAGATACGCAGTATTTT

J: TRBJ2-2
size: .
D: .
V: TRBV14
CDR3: CASGAENTGELFF
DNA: TGTGCCAGCGGGGCAGAGAACACCGGGGAGCTGTTTTTT

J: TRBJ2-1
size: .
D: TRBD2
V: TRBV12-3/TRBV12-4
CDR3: CASSIRTSGLTNEQFF
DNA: TGTGCCAGCAGTATCCGGACTAGCGGCCTTACAAATGAGCAGTTCTTC

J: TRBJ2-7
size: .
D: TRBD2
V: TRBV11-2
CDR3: CASSQQLAAKNEQYF
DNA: TGTGCCAGCAGCCAGCAGCTAGCGGCAAAGAACGAGCAGTACTTC

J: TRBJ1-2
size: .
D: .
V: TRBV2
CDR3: CASSEQGRYGYTF
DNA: TGTGCCAGCAGTGAGCAGGGACGCTATGGCTACACCTTC

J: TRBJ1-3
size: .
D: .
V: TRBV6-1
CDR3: CASRRVGVISGNTIYF
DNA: TGTGCCAGCAGGCGCGTCGGTGTCATCTCTGGAAACACCATATATTTT

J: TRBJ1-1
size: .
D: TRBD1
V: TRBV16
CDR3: CASSHSGGEGTEAFF
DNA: TGTGCCAGCAGCCATTCAGGGGGCGAGGGGACTGAAGCTTTCTTT

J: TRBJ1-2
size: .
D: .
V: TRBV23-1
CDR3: CASSHSLTESYGYTF
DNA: TGCGCCAGCAGTCACTCGCTGACAGAATCTTATGGCTACACCTTC

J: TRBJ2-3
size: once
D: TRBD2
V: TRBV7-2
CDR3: CASSLFLAGEGADTQYF
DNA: TGTGCCAGCAGCCTCTTCTTGGCGGGAGAGGGCGCAGATACGCAGTATTTT

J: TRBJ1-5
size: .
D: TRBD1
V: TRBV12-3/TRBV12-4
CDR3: CASSARTGANQPQHF
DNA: TGTGCCAGCAGTGCACGGACAGGGGCAAATCAGCCCCAGCATTTT